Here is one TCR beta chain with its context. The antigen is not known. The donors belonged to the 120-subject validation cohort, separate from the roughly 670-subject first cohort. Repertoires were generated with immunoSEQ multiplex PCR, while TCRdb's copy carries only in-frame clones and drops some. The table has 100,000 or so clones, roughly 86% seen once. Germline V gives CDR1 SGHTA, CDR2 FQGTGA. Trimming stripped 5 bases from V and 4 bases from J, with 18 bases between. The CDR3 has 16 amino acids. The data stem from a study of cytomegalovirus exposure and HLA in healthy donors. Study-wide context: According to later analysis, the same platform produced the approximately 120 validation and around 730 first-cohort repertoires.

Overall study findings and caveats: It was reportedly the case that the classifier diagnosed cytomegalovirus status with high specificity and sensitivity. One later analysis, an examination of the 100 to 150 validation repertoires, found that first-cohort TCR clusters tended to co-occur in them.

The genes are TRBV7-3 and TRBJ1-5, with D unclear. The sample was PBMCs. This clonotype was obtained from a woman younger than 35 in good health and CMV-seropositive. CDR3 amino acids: CASSPRRGHGNQPQHF. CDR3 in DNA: TGTGCCAGCAGCCCCCGGAGAGGTCACGGAAATCAGCCCCAGCATTTT.